A selection of T cell receptor beta chains follows, all from one sample in a study of blood T cell repertoires in COVID-19. Method: immunoSEQ multiplex PCR; TCRdb's copy keeps in-frame clones and lacks some. The sample records over 250,000 clones, nearly 90% being singletons. Sequencing was carried out using PBMCs or T cells enriched from blood (not recorded which). Source of these receptors: a woman in her twenties or thirties who had recovered from COVID-19. The CDR3 runs from the conserved cysteine through the conserved F or W. Each record gives: D gene, J gene, V gene, CDR3 length, clone size, CDR3 DNA, CDR3 protein. A D gene is named only where the DNA matches it firmly. Size tells how often a clone was seen (once, few, many) or the class of an expanded clone, and some rows leave it out.

d_call: .
j_call: TRBJ1-5
v_call: TRBV6-5
cdr3_length: 13
clone_size: .
cdr3_nt: TGTGCCAGCAGTTACCGGCGAGAGGAGCCCCAGCATTTT
cdr3_aa: CASSYRREEPQHF

d_call: TRBD1
j_call: TRBJ2-7
v_call: TRBV28
cdr3_length: 14
clone_size: .
cdr3_nt: TGTGCCAGCAGTGTGGGACAGTTATCCTACGAGCAGTACTTC
cdr3_aa: CASSVGQLSYEQYF

d_call: .
j_call: TRBJ1-5
v_call: TRBV28
cdr3_length: 11
clone_size: .
cdr3_nt: TGTGCCAGCAGCCGCAGTCTGCCCCAGCATTTT
cdr3_aa: CASSRSLPQHF

d_call: .
j_call: TRBJ1-1
v_call: TRBV19
cdr3_length: 13
clone_size: .
cdr3_nt: TGTGCCAGTAGTAGTGACAGTACGACTGAAGCTTTCTTT
cdr3_aa: CASSSDSTTEAFF

d_call: TRBD1
j_call: TRBJ1-1
v_call: TRBV28
cdr3_length: 15
clone_size: .
cdr3_nt: TGTGCCAGCAGTTCAGCGCAACAGGGGACGACTGAAGCTTTCTTT
cdr3_aa: CASSSAQQGTTEAFF

d_call: TRBD2
j_call: TRBJ2-1
v_call: TRBV19
cdr3_length: 14
clone_size: once
cdr3_nt: TGTGCCAGCCACATAGCGGGGACCTACAATGAGCAGTTCTTC
cdr3_aa: CASHIAGTYNEQFF

d_call: .
j_call: TRBJ1-2
v_call: TRBV6-2/TRBV6-3
cdr3_length: 16
clone_size: .
cdr3_nt: TGTGCCAGCAGCGAACTTATAACCTCCGGGTATGATGGCTACACCTTC
cdr3_aa: CASSELITSGYDGYTF

d_call: TRBD2
j_call: TRBJ2-5
v_call: TRBV2
cdr3_length: 18
clone_size: once
cdr3_nt: TGTGCCAGCAGCCCCCTTGAGCGGGGAGGCCCCTTTGAGGAGACCCAGTACTTC
cdr3_aa: CASSPLERGGPFEETQYF

d_call: TRBD2
j_call: TRBJ2-7
v_call: TRBV27
cdr3_length: 14
clone_size: .
cdr3_nt: TGTGCCAGCTCCCCAGGGTTAGCGGGCCACGAGCAGTACTTC
cdr3_aa: CASSPGLAGHEQYF

d_call: .
j_call: TRBJ2-2
v_call: TRBV7-2
cdr3_length: 16
clone_size: .
cdr3_nt: TGTGCCAGCAGCTTAGCGGCTCTAGGTCTTACCGGGGAGCTGTTTTTT
cdr3_aa: CASSLAALGLTGELFF

d_call: .
j_call: TRBJ1-1
v_call: TRBV30
cdr3_length: 13
clone_size: .
cdr3_nt: TGTGCCTGGAGTGCGAGGGACTTCACTGAAGCTTTCTTT
cdr3_aa: CAWSARDFTEAFF

d_call: .
j_call: TRBJ1-2
v_call: TRBV4-2
cdr3_length: 16
clone_size: .
cdr3_nt: TGTGCCAGCAGCCCCAGATCCCGGCTAGATCGGGGTGGCTACACCTTC
cdr3_aa: CASSPRSRLDRGGYTF

d_call: .
j_call: TRBJ2-7
v_call: TRBV28
cdr3_length: 17
clone_size: .
cdr3_nt: TGTGCCAGCAGTTTTGGTGGGCCTTTACAAATAACCTACGAGCAGTACTTC
cdr3_aa: CASSFGGPLQITYEQYF

d_call: TRBD2
j_call: TRBJ2-1
v_call: TRBV4-3
cdr3_length: 17
clone_size: .
cdr3_nt: TGCGCCAGCAGCCAAGATCTGAGCGGGGGGGCCGTCAATGAGCAGTTCTTC
cdr3_aa: CASSQDLSGGAVNEQFF

d_call: .
j_call: TRBJ2-1
v_call: TRBV5-4
cdr3_length: 15
clone_size: .
cdr3_nt: TGTGCCAGCAGCTGGGGGGTAGGCGAAGACAATGAGCAGTTCTTC
cdr3_aa: CASSWGVGEDNEQFF

d_call: TRBD1
j_call: TRBJ2-2
v_call: TRBV9
cdr3_length: 15
clone_size: .
cdr3_nt: TGTGCCAGTAGCCGGACAGGGGGGAACACCGGGGAGCTGTTTTTT
cdr3_aa: CASSRTGGNTGELFF

d_call: .
j_call: TRBJ2-5
v_call: TRBV5-6
cdr3_length: 13
clone_size: .
cdr3_nt: TGTGCCAGCAGCTTTCCGGGGGAAGGGACCCAGTACTTC
cdr3_aa: CASSFPGEGTQYF

d_call: .
j_call: TRBJ1-1
v_call: TRBV5-4
cdr3_length: 14
clone_size: .
cdr3_nt: TGTGCCAGCAGCTTGGAACAGGCGGACACTGAAGCTTTCTTT
cdr3_aa: CASSLEQADTEAFF

d_call: .
j_call: TRBJ1-1
v_call: TRBV4-2
cdr3_length: 18
clone_size: .
cdr3_nt: TGTGCCAGCAGCCAAGATCCGGGGTGGGGAGTAATGAACACTGAAGCTTTCTTT
cdr3_aa: CASSQDPGWGVMNTEAFF

d_call: .
j_call: TRBJ2-7
v_call: TRBV19
cdr3_length: 15
clone_size: once
cdr3_nt: TGTGCCAGTAGTCCTGGGACGGGGGACTTAATCGAGCAGTACTTC
cdr3_aa: CASSPGTGDLIEQYF

d_call: TRBD1
j_call: TRBJ1-2
v_call: TRBV27
cdr3_length: 15
clone_size: .
cdr3_nt: TGTGCCAGCAGTTCATCAGGGGGCGCGGGCTATGGCTACACCTTC
cdr3_aa: CASSSSGGAGYGYTF

d_call: .
j_call: TRBJ2-5
v_call: TRBV6-5
cdr3_length: 15
clone_size: .
cdr3_nt: TGTGCCAGCAGTAATTTTGGGGGCGTCTTGGAGACCCAGTACTTC
cdr3_aa: CASSNFGGVLETQYF

d_call: TRBD1
j_call: TRBJ1-2
v_call: TRBV19
cdr3_length: 17
clone_size: .
cdr3_nt: TGTGCCAGTAGGACGGGTTACAGGGGGCTTTCGGACTATGGCTACACCTTC
cdr3_aa: CASRTGYRGLSDYGYTF

d_call: TRBD1
j_call: TRBJ1-2
v_call: TRBV30
cdr3_length: 16
clone_size: few
cdr3_nt: TGTGCCTGGTTTGGGTCCGGGACAGGGACCAACTATGGCTACACCTTC
cdr3_aa: CAWFGSGTGTNYGYTF

d_call: .
j_call: TRBJ2-5
v_call: TRBV2
cdr3_length: 12
clone_size: .
cdr3_nt: TGTGCCAGCGGGGCGGTTCAAGAGACCCAGTACTTC
cdr3_aa: CASGAVQETQYF

d_call: .
j_call: TRBJ1-4
v_call: TRBV7-2
cdr3_length: 14
clone_size: .
cdr3_nt: TGTGCCAGCAGCTATACAGGATCTCATGAAAAACTGTTTTTT
cdr3_aa: CASSYTGSHEKLFF

d_call: .
j_call: TRBJ2-3
v_call: TRBV14
cdr3_length: 12
clone_size: once
cdr3_nt: TGTGCCAGCAGCCAAAAGGGGGATACGCAGTATTTT
cdr3_aa: CASSQKGDTQYF

d_call: .
j_call: TRBJ1-4
v_call: TRBV2
cdr3_length: 14
clone_size: .
cdr3_nt: TGTGCCAGCAGTGTTGAGGGGGGGGATGAAAAACTGTTTTTT
cdr3_aa: CASSVEGGDEKLFF

d_call: .
j_call: TRBJ1-3
v_call: TRBV7-8
cdr3_length: 15
clone_size: .
cdr3_nt: TGTGCCAGCAGTTTAACGAGGGTATCAGGAAACACCATATATTTT
cdr3_aa: CASSLTRVSGNTIYF

d_call: TRBD1
j_call: TRBJ2-1
v_call: TRBV6-5
cdr3_length: 12
clone_size: .
cdr3_nt: TGTGCCAGCATGGACAGGAACAATGAGCAGTTCTTC
cdr3_aa: CASMDRNNEQFF

d_call: TRBD2
j_call: TRBJ2-7
v_call: TRBV4-1
cdr3_length: 16
clone_size: .
cdr3_nt: TGCGCCAGCAGCCGGATGCTAGCGGGAGGGCCCTACGAGCAGTACTTC
cdr3_aa: CASSRMLAGGPYEQYF

d_call: .
j_call: TRBJ1-1
v_call: TRBV6-1
cdr3_length: 15
clone_size: .
cdr3_nt: TGTGCCAGCAGTGATAGGAGACAGATGAACACTGAAGCTTTCTTT
cdr3_aa: CASSDRRQMNTEAFF

d_call: TRBD1
j_call: TRBJ1-2
v_call: TRBV5-6
cdr3_length: 15
clone_size: .
cdr3_nt: TGTGCCAGCAGCTTTGACAGGGGAACAAACTATGGCTACACCTTC
cdr3_aa: CASSFDRGTNYGYTF

d_call: .
j_call: TRBJ2-1
v_call: TRBV2
cdr3_length: 14
clone_size: once
cdr3_nt: TGTGCCAGCAGTGACTCCCGGGTGAACGGTGAGCAGTTCTTC
cdr3_aa: CASSDSRVNGEQFF

d_call: .
j_call: TRBJ1-1
v_call: TRBV28
cdr3_length: 17
clone_size: .
cdr3_nt: TGTGCCAGCAGTTTAACATGGGGGGGCGGACCGAACACTGAAGCTTTCTTT
cdr3_aa: CASSLTWGGGPNTEAFF

d_call: TRBD1
j_call: TRBJ2-1
v_call: TRBV29-1
cdr3_length: 12
clone_size: .
cdr3_nt: TGCAGCGTTTTCGGACAGGCCGAAGTGCAGTTCTTC
cdr3_aa: CSVFGQAEVQFF

d_call: .
j_call: TRBJ2-7
v_call: TRBV6-5
cdr3_length: 13
clone_size: few
cdr3_nt: TGTGCCAGCAGTTACTCTGGGCCGTACGAGCAGTACTTC
cdr3_aa: CASSYSGPYEQYF

d_call: .
j_call: TRBJ2-3
v_call: TRBV5-4
cdr3_length: 13
clone_size: .
cdr3_nt: TGTGCCAGCAGCTTACTGATCACAGATACGCAGTATTTT
cdr3_aa: CASSLLITDTQYF

d_call: TRBD1
j_call: TRBJ2-7
v_call: TRBV15
cdr3_length: 15
clone_size: .
cdr3_nt: TGTGCCACCAGCAGGTCCGGGACAGGGGGGCTCGAGCAGTACTTC
cdr3_aa: CATSRSGTGGLEQYF

d_call: .
j_call: TRBJ2-2
v_call: TRBV11-3
cdr3_length: 16
clone_size: .
cdr3_nt: TGTGCCAGCAGCTTAGCAGCAGGGACGAACACCGGGGAGCTGTTTTTT
cdr3_aa: CASSLAAGTNTGELFF

d_call: TRBD1
j_call: TRBJ1-2
v_call: TRBV3-1/TRBV3-2
cdr3_length: 14
clone_size: .
cdr3_nt: TGTGCCAGCAGCCAAGGGACAGGGGTCGGTCGTTACACCTTC
cdr3_aa: CASSQGTGVGRYTF

d_call: TRBD1
j_call: TRBJ1-2
v_call: TRBV5-1
cdr3_length: 14
clone_size: .
cdr3_nt: TGCGCCAGCAGTACCTCCGGGACAGGGGGAGGCTACACCTTC
cdr3_aa: CASSTSGTGGGYTF

d_call: .
j_call: TRBJ1-4
v_call: TRBV23-1
cdr3_length: 14
clone_size: .
cdr3_nt: TGCGCCAGCAGCCAGACAGCAACTAATGAAAAACTGTTTTTT
cdr3_aa: CASSQTATNEKLFF

d_call: TRBD1
j_call: TRBJ1-4
v_call: TRBV7-9
cdr3_length: 18
clone_size: .
cdr3_nt: TGTGCCAGCAGCTTAGGTTCTTCTGGGACAGCCTACACGGAAAAACTGTTTTTT
cdr3_aa: CASSLGSSGTAYTEKLFF

d_call: .
j_call: TRBJ2-2
v_call: TRBV30
cdr3_length: 14
clone_size: .
cdr3_nt: TGTGCCTGGAGTGGTAGGCTCACGGGCGGGGAGCTGTTTTTT
cdr3_aa: CAWSGRLTGGELFF

d_call: .
j_call: TRBJ1-6
v_call: TRBV15
cdr3_length: 14
clone_size: .
cdr3_nt: TGTGCCACCAGCAGAGTTAGCCTCAATTCACCCCTCCACTTT
cdr3_aa: CATSRVSLNSPLHF

d_call: TRBD2
j_call: TRBJ2-1
v_call: TRBV27
cdr3_length: 15
clone_size: .
cdr3_nt: TGTGCCAGCATGGGGACTAGCGGTTTCCTAAATGAGCAGTTCTTC
cdr3_aa: CASMGTSGFLNEQFF

d_call: .
j_call: TRBJ1-5
v_call: TRBV5-5
cdr3_length: 14
clone_size: few
cdr3_nt: TGTGCCAGCAGCTTGGTTATGTCCAATCAGCCCCAGCATTTT
cdr3_aa: CASSLVMSNQPQHF

d_call: TRBD2
j_call: TRBJ2-1
v_call: TRBV7-3
cdr3_length: 17
clone_size: .
cdr3_nt: TGTGCCAGCAGCTTACTAGCGGGTCTCTCCCCCTACAATGAGCAGTTCTTC
cdr3_aa: CASSLLAGLSPYNEQFF

d_call: .
j_call: TRBJ1-2
v_call: TRBV9
cdr3_length: 15
clone_size: .
cdr3_nt: TGTGCCAGCAGCGTTTCCGAGGGTTTTAACTATGGCTACACCTTC
cdr3_aa: CASSVSEGFNYGYTF

d_call: .
j_call: TRBJ1-2
v_call: TRBV14
cdr3_length: 15
clone_size: .
cdr3_nt: TGTGCCAGCAGCCAACTCGGGGTTGCTAACTATGGCTACACCTTC
cdr3_aa: CASSQLGVANYGYTF